This T cell receptor (beta chain) was sequenced for a study of beta chain features in type 1 diabetes. Study-wide background: The patient and healthy donor groups were comparable for age, gender and cell yields. Sorted cells numbering roughly 98,000,000 were examined across all samples. Whole-study findings and limits: TCRB CDR3s from Type 1 diabetes patients were moderately but significantly shorter in all four CD4+ subsets.

As every portion of the isolated RNA was reverse transcribed, the sequencing read expressed TCRB transcripts. Data came from immunoSEQ multiplex PCR; TCRdb stores just in-frame clones and leaves some out. Of around 650,000 clones in the sample, roughly 12% are singletons; the top ten hold 0.095% to 0.15%. As to this clone: Its specificity is unknown.

The V and J ends lost 8 bases and 4 bases, in that order; junction bases with no gene match: 7. This CDR3 contains 14 residues. Per germline, CDR1 ENHRY and CDR2 SYGVKD. This TCR came from a young man with type 1 diabetes. The sample consisted of naive CD4+ T cells from blood. The chain uses TRBV10-3 and TRBJ1-2, with 10 nucleotides matching TRBD1. CDR3 nucleotide sequence: TGTGCCATCCACCCGGGACAGGGGAGCTATGGCTACACCTTC. This translates into CAIHPGQGSYGYTF.